These 18 T cell receptor beta chains came from one sample sequenced in a study of cytomegalovirus exposure and HLA in healthy donors. With 60 Vbeta and 13 Jbeta primers, the PCR was carried out. Some clones are missing from TCRdb's copy, which holds only in-frame ones; the method was immunoSEQ multiplex PCR. This sample has 110,000 to 150,000 clones, with around 82% found just once. What was sequenced was PBMCs. These receptors all come from a female donor in good health and CMV-seronegative.

The chain links TRBV6-1 to TRBJ2-5; D is unresolved. V lost 6 bases to trimming and J lost 0 bases, with 8 bases between them. Germline CDR1 reads MNHNS; CDR2 reads SASEGT. CDR3 size: 13 residues. Here the CDR3 reads CASSHTYQETQYF. For the CDR3, the DNA is TGTGCCAGCAGCCACACATACCAAGAGACCCAGTACTTC.

The chain combines TRBV5-4 with TRBJ2-5; TRBD2 matches 8 bases. Losses at the gene ends were 4 bases for V and 1 base for J; bases not matched to a gene: 9. The CDR3 runs 16 residues. Germline V gives CDR1 SGHNT, CDR2 YYREEE (reference sequence). This CDR3 is CASSQDGSGTQETQYF. CDR3 in DNA: TGTGCCAGCAGCCAAGATGGTAGCGGGACCCAAGAGACCCAGTACTTC.

The chain has TRBV4-1 and TRBJ2-1, with D possibly matching TRBD1 (5 bases). This CDR3 comprises 17 residues. Germline values: CDR1 MGHRA, CDR2 YSYEKL. Trimming shortened V by 5 bases and J by 0 bases, and 17 bases separated the two germline ends. The CDR3 sequence is CASSKNEGESSYNEQFF. DNA of the CDR3: TGCGCCAGCAGCAAGAACGAAGGGGAAAGCTCCTACAATGAGCAGTTCTTC.

The chain has TRBV7-8 and TRBJ2-1; 9 nucleotides match TRBD1. The CDR3 is 15 amino acids. After removal of 2 bases from V and 6 bases from J, the junction contained 5 bases not matched to a gene. Germline V gene lookup returns CDR1 SGHVS and CDR2 FQNEAQ. Here the CDR3 reads CASSLTGGSGNEQFF. CDR3 in DNA: TGTGCCAGCAGCTTAACAGGGGGCAGCGGCAATGAGCAGTTCTTC.

J is TRBJ2-5 and V is TRBV29-1; 8 bases are a match to TRBD1. Germline V lookup: CDR1 SQVTM, CDR2 ANQGSEA. The ends lost 2 bases at V and 4 bases at J; junction bases unmatched: 3. CDR3 size: 13 residues. The CDR3 nucleotides are TGCAGCGTTGAATTCAGGGGGCCAGAGACCCAGTACTTC. This gives the protein CSVEFRGPETQYF.

This rearrangement joins TRBV7-9 to TRBJ2-5, with D perhaps TRBD2 (6 bases). The CDR3 sequence is 12 residues long. CDR1 SEHNR and CDR2 FQNEAQ come from the germline V gene (reference sequence). V lost 6 bases and J lost 4, with 9 bases in between. CDR3 bases: TGTGCCAGCAGATCCGGGGGAGAGACCCAGTACTTC. It encodes CASRSGGETQYF.

This chain links TRBV18 with TRBJ2-1; TRBD1 agrees at 9 bases. The CDR3 length is 15 residues. CDR1 is KGHSH, CDR2 LQKENI, per germline. J gave up 4 bases and V 6 bases, and 7 bases lay outside the gene matches. The CDR3 sequence is CASSLRDRAYNEQFF. The CDR3 DNA reads as TGTGCCAGCTCCCTCCGGGACAGGGCGTACAATGAGCAGTTCTTC.

V usage is TRBV5-6 and J usage is TRBJ1-2, with D tentatively TRBD1 (6 bases). The CDR3 runs to 17 residues. V was shortened by 6 bases and J by 4 bases, with 25 bases between the two germline ends. Per the germline V gene, CDR1 is SGHDT and CDR2 is YYEEEE. In DNA, the CDR3 is TGTGCCAGCACCTTTTTATGGGGGCGCCGTGTAACCTATGGCTACACCTTC. Translation: CASTFLWGRRVTYGYTF.

The rearrangement joins TRBV10-3 to TRBJ1-4; D not resolved. The V and J ends lost 0 bases and 1 base respectively, with 12 bases between them. The CDR3 is 17 amino acids. Germline CDR1 ENHRY, CDR2 SYGVKD. As DNA, the CDR3 is TGTGCCATCAGTGAGTCCTTGAACAGCCTAACTAATGAAAAACTGTTTTTT. Amino acid sequence: CAISESLNSLTNEKLFF.

J is TRBJ2-3 and V is TRBV19, with a weak D call TRBD2 (5 bases). This CDR3 comprises 13 residues. Germline values: CDR1 LNHDA, CDR2 SQIVND (reference sequence). Trimming left V 4 bases short and J 14 bases short, with 19 bases between. The CDR3: CASSKYLEGRWYF. The CDR3 DNA reads TGTGCCAGTAGTAAATACCTAGAGGGCCGTTGGTATTTT.

The chain carries TRBV30 and TRBJ1-1; D gene uncertain. Germline V gene data show CDR1 as GTSNPN and CDR2 as SVGIG (reference sequence). Trimming removed 3 bases from V and 11 bases from J, with 19 bases in between. CDR3 length: 13 amino acids. The CDR3 nucleotides are TGTGCCTGGAGCGAGGGCCCGTTACTGTTTGCTTTCTTT. Amino acid sequence: CAWSEGPLLFAFF.

The chain employs TRBV5-1 and TRBJ1-1; a weak D match, TRBD1 (6 bases). The germline V gene has CDR1 SGHRS and CDR2 YFSETQ. The CDR3 runs to 14 residues. V lost 4 bases and J lost 7, with 17 bases in between. The CDR3, as DNA: TGCGCCAGCAGCCTCGCTTCTGGACAGCGTGAAGCTTTCTTT. Amino acid sequence: CASSLASGQREAFF.

The rearrangement links TRBV19 to TRBJ2-2; TRBD1 agrees at 8 bases. The ends lost 3 bases at V and 5 bases at J; junction bases unmatched: 5. The CDR3 is 15 residues long. Germline assignment: CDR1 LNHDA and CDR2 SQIVND (reference sequence). The CDR3 sequence: CASSIGQGATGELFF. The CDR3 DNA follows: TGTGCCAGTAGTATCGGGCAGGGGGCGACCGGGGAGCTGTTTTTT. Complete variable domain (other parts from reference TRBV19 and TRBJ2-2): DGGITQSPKYLFRKEGQNVTLSCEQNLNHDAMYWYRQDPGQGLRLIYYSQIVNDFQKGDIAEGYSVSREKKESFPLTVTSAQKNPTAFYLCASSIGQGATGELFFGEGSRLTVL.

V gene TRBV27 combines with J gene TRBJ2-7; 9 bases match TRBD1. The V and J ends lost 4 bases and 3 bases, in that order; junction bases with no gene match: 10. CDR1 is MNHEY and CDR2 is SMNVEV in the germline V gene (reference sequence). The CDR3 is 16 amino acids. The CDR3 nucleotides read TGTGCCAGCAGTTCATACGGCCGGGGACAGGGCTACGAGCAGTACTTC. Translation gives CASSSYGRGQGYEQYF.

The V gene is TRBV2, the J gene TRBJ1-1, with 7 bases fitting TRBD1. The germline CDR1 and CDR2 sequences are SNHLY and FYNNEI. The CDR3 runs to 13 residues. Germline trimming cut 11 bases from V and 4 bases from J; bases unmatched to any gene: 10. CDR3 DNA sequence: TGTGCCGGGAACAGGGGAGCGGCCACTGAAGCTTTCTTT. Protein product: CAGNRGAATEAFF.

On this clone itself: An end of the junction does not agree with germline; a read error may underlie this. The chain links TRBV6-5 to TRBJ1-2; 10 bases map to TRBD1. The V gene's germline CDR1 is MNHEY and CDR2 SVGAGI. The CDR3 extends over 14 amino acids. The CDR3 sequence: CASSYLGQGDGYPF. The DNA for the CDR3 is TGTGCCAGCAGTTACCTCGGACAGGGGGACGGCTACCCCTTC.

This chain joins TRBV29-1 and TRBJ2-7, with TRBD2 matching over 7 bases. Germline trimming cut 4 bases from V and 4 bases from J; bases unmatched to any gene: 10. From germline, CDR1 is SQVTM and CDR2 ANQGSEA. The CDR3 has 14 residues. The CDR3, as DNA: TGCAGCGTTGCCGGCTGGTGGGGGGGTTACGAGCAGTACTTC. This translates into CSVAGWWGGYEQYF.

This clone was counted between two and nine times. The chain employs TRBV6-1 and TRBJ2-7; no clear D gene. Germline lookup yields CDR1 MNHNS and CDR2 SASEGT. The CDR3 is 14 residues long. The ends were cut back, 1 base at V and 3 bases at J, with 10 bases in the middle. The DNA for the CDR3 is TGTGCCAGCAGTGAAGGGCCGACTCTCTACGAGCAGTACTTC. Translating gives CASSEGPTLYEQYF.